What follows describes a single TCR beta chain. Its antigen specificity is not known. A junction boundary mismatches the germline segment, possibly from a read error. This entry belongs to a study of PD-L1 blockade in urothelial cancer (dated 2017 in TCRdb). General notes on the study: Therapy was started in the mid-2010s for all patients, and atezolizumab 1,200 mg was administered intravenously every 3 weeks. Pretreatment tumor samples, along with matched peripheral blood collected serially before and after atezolizumab treatment, underwent TCR sequencing. Blood samples gave median yields of around 150,000 T cells and some 84,000 unique TCRs, along with a median clonality of roughly 0.08. Blood samples were analyzed at 3 weeks after treatment start (second dose) and at 6 weeks after treatment start. Progression-free survival longer than 6 months counted as durable clinical benefit, and TCR features were additionally tested against both progression-free and overall survival. Patients had an ECOG performance status of 0 or 1 and had received between 0 and 3 prior chemotherapy regimens. Durable clinical benefit was achieved by nine patients but not by the remaining 20. About nine tenths of the roughly 29 patients were males with bladder-origin urothelial cancer, and about 65% of the 29 reported a prior smoking history. In the same patients who had TCR sequencing, pretreatment tumors also underwent whole exome sequencing and RNA sequencing. Pretreatment blood TCR-seq was available for under 35 patients, at least one posttreatment blood collection was obtained for 24 patients, and tumor TCR-seq was available for 24 patients. An exploratory multi-omic analysis was conducted of the somatic, immune and clinical correlates of response to PD-L1 blockade with atezolizumab in urothelial cancer. Overall study results and their limits: Because the sample size was small (n ≈ 30) and many exploratory analyses were performed, the results are intended to be hypothesis-generating. Patients with durable benefit showed greater expansion of tumor-associated TCR clones in peripheral blood 3 weeks after starting treatment (n of about 20, p = 0.022). A pretreatment peripheral blood TCR clonality below the median was linked to improved progression-free and overall survival.

Counted from cysteine to phenylalanine, this CDR3 has 14 amino acids. Kept here is only the CDR3 DNA, which spans 42 bases and is read in frame from base 1. The germline V gene (reference sequence) yields SSHAT for CDR1 and FNYEAQ for CDR2. The time point label corresponds to: pretreatment peripheral blood. A cohort of around 29 patients with locally advanced or metastatic urothelial carcinoma, treated at Memorial Sloan Kettering on a trial protocol, was included. Peripheral blood mononuclear cells were collected pretreatment and during treatment, with between 1 and 8 total time points per patient. The Qiagen DNeasy Blood extraction kit was used to purify genomic DNA from total PBMCs and from tumor samples. PBMCs were collected pretreatment and during treatment, and were isolated and stored as previously described. Each PCR received spiked-in synthetic TCR analog templates so that absolute template abundance could be estimated from read counts. Using the immunoSEQ assay, TCRbeta CDR3 regions were amplified from genomic DNA with bias-controlled V and J gene primers. Sequencing of rearranged TCRbeta segments was performed at approximately 20X coverage. Per the authors' processing: Clustering was used to correct sequencing errors, and CDR3s were annotated against IMGT so that V, D and J genes could be assigned. Downstream analyses used only productive TCRbeta rearrangements, leaving out any out-of-frame or stop-codon sequences. To compute clonality, Shannon entropy was normalized by the log of the number of unique productive sequences and then subtracted from one. Fisher's exact test with Benjamini-Hochberg correction, using a cutoff of adjusted p below 0.01, was how clones that differed between time points or between blood and tumor were identified. TCRdb provides this immuneACCESS table in a form limited to in-frame rearrangements. Some clones are lacking; in checked studies, under half of them reflect an unresolved V gene, and why the rest are absent is not known. Clone size and the V and J calls come from that table; the DNA yielded D and trimming. The sample profile shows around 71,000 clones; around four fifths of them were found once. In total, the top ten clones hold approximately 6.7% of the sample.

The chain couples TRBV7-7 to TRBJ2-2; 5 matching bases give a weak D call of TRBD1. The material was PBMCs, obtained around atezolizumab (anti-PD-L1) treatment. The receptor's source is a man aged 35 to 55 with urothelial cancer. The CDR3: CASSLDIGTGELFF. The nucleotide sequence is TGTGCTAGCAGCTTGGACATTGGCACCGGGGAGCTGTTTTTT.